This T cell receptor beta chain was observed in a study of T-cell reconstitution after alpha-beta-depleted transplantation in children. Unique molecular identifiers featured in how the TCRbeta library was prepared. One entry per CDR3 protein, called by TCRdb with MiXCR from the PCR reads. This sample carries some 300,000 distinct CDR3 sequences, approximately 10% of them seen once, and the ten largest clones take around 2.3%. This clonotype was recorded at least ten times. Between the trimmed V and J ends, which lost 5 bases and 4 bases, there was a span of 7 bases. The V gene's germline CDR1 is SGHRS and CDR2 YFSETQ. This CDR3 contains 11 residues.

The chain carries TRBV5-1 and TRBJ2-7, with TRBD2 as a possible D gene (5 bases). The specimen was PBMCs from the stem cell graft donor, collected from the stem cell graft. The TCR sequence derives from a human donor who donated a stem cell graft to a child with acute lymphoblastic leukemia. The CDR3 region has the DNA TGCGCCAGCAGAACGGGGTACGAGCAGTACTTC. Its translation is CASRTGYEQYF.